The 21 T cell receptor beta chains below all came from one sample that was sequenced in a study of blood T cell repertoires in COVID-19. The table came from immunoSEQ multiplex PCR; TCRdb's copy has only in-frame clones and leaves some out. Here the sample spans about 350,000 clones, about nine tenths being singletons. Source material: PBMCs or T cells enriched from blood (not recorded which). All receptors derive from a woman aged 25 to 39 who had been exposed to COVID-19.

This clone has only a few counts. This chain joins TRBV19 and TRBJ2-7, with a possible D match to TRBD1 (6 bases). The CDR3 covers 14 residues. The V gene lost 4 bases and the J gene lost 3 bases, with 13 bases spanning the gap. CDR1 is LNHDA and CDR2 is SQIVND in the germline V gene (reference sequence). The CDR3 reads CASSRTAKGYEQYF. As DNA, the CDR3 is TGTGCCAGTAGTAGGACAGCCAAGGGCTACGAGCAGTACTTC.

The chain's CDR3 is CASSAPGLPSYEQYF. CDR3 DNA: TGTGCCAGTAGTGCGCCGGGACTACCTTCCTACGAGCAGTACTTC. The chain is built from TRBV19 and TRBJ2-7; 7 nucleotides line up with TRBD2. Germline values: CDR1 LNHDA, CDR2 SQIVND (reference sequence). The CDR3 is 15 residues long. The V segment lost 5 bases and the J segment 1 base; nucleotides outside the gene matches: 8.

This clone occurred a few times. The chain has TRBV29-1 and TRBJ2-5, with 7 bases matching TRBD2. The CDR3 runs to 12 residues. Looked up from germline, CDR1 is SQVTM and CDR2 is ANQGSEA. Trimming at V came to 5 bases and at J to 5 bases, leaving 5 bases not matched to a gene. The CDR3: CSVSTSDETQYF. The CDR3, as DNA: TGCAGCGTTTCTACTAGCGACGAGACCCAGTACTTC.

The CDR3 protein is CASSQDDRSNQPQHF. DNA of the CDR3: TGTGCCAGCAGCCAAGATGACAGAAGCAATCAGCCCCAGCATTTT. The V gene is TRBV3-1 (or the pseudogene TRBV3-2), the J gene TRBJ1-5, with D tentatively TRBD1 (5 bases). CDR1 is LGHDT and CDR2 is YNNKEL in the germline V gene (reference sequence). V dropped 0 bases and J dropped 1 base, with 7 bases sitting between them. The CDR3 runs 15 residues.

V is TRBV6-6 and J is TRBJ2-7; 11 bases match TRBD1. Trimming took 5 bases from V and 4 from J; bases not matched to a gene: 7. Germline-derived CDR1 and CDR2 are MNHNY and SVGAGI (reference sequence). This CDR3 has 15 amino acids. CDR3 DNA sequence: TGTGCCAGCAGTCGACCGGACAGGGGGCCATACGAGCAGTACTTC. Translating it yields CASSRPDRGPYEQYF.

This chain joins TRBV10-3 and TRBJ2-3; the match to TRBD1 covers 9 bases. The CDR3 length is 13 residues. V dropped 10 bases and J dropped 4; count of bases not matched to a gene: 6. Germline lookup yields CDR1 ENHRY and CDR2 SYGVKD. The CDR3 bases are TGTGCCACCAGGACAGGGGACGCAGATACGCAGTATTTT. Its translation: CATRTGDADTQYF.

This clone was picked up one time. The chain combines TRBV7-8 with TRBJ2-7; 10 positions agree with TRBD2. CDR1 and CDR2 from the germline V gene are SGHVS and FQNEAQ. The J segment lost 5 bases and the V segment lost 4 bases, leaving 14 bases of the junction unmatched. The CDR3 totals 17 residues. This chain's CDR3 is CASSSLTILAGLNEQYF. Here the CDR3 DNA reads TGTGCCAGCAGCTCCCTGACTATACTAGCGGGATTGAACGAGCAGTACTTC.

This clone has only a few counts. The gene calls are TRBV27 and TRBJ1-3, with D perhaps matching TRBD1 (5 bases). Germline loops: CDR1 MNHEY, CDR2 SMNVEV (reference sequence). This CDR3 spans 14 amino acids. V lost 4 bases and J lost 4, with 11 bases in between. This chain's CDR3 is CASSSGVGGNTIYF. CDR3 nucleotide sequence: TGTGCCAGCAGTTCGGGGGTGGGAGGAAACACCATATATTTT.

The genes are TRBV10-2 and TRBJ2-7; the D gene is possibly TRBD2 (6 bases). From germline, CDR1 is WSHSY and CDR2 SAAADI. The CDR3 runs 14 residues. V was trimmed by 0 bases and J by 2 bases, leaving 8 bases between them. CDR3 region: CASSESGGTYEQYF. The CDR3 DNA follows: TGCGCCAGCAGTGAGTCGGGGGGAACCTACGAGCAGTACTTC.

This clone was seen a few times. This sequence joins TRBV10-3 and TRBJ2-1; 10 nucleotides match TRBD2. With V trimmed by 8 bases and J by 0 bases, 7 bases remained unmatched. This CDR3 contains 16 residues. The germline V gene has CDR1 ENHRY and CDR2 SYGVKD. The CDR3 loop reads CAIRASGSSSYNEQFF. DNA for the CDR3: TGTGCCATCCGGGCTAGCGGGAGTAGCTCCTACAATGAGCAGTTCTTC.

CDR3 DNA: TGTGCCAGCAGCTTAGTAGCGAGCACAGATACGCAGTATTTT. Translating it yields CASSLVASTDTQYF. The V and J genes are TRBV11-3 and TRBJ2-3, with TRBD2 as a possible D gene (5 bases). This CDR3 has 14 amino acids. The V gene lost 1 base and the J gene lost 0 bases, with 5 bases spanning the gap. Germline assignment: CDR1 SGHNT and CDR2 YENEEA.

This clone was picked up one time. The CDR3 nucleotides are TGTGCCACCGGACTAGCGATCTCCAATGAGCAGTTCTTC. It specifies CATGLAISNEQFF. This chain uses TRBV13 with TRBJ2-1; TRBD2 agrees at 9 bases. Per the germline V gene, CDR1 is PRHDT and CDR2 is FYEKMQ (reference sequence). J gave up 6 bases and V 10 bases, and 7 bases lay outside the gene matches. This CDR3 region has 13 residues.

Only one count was recorded for this clone. This chain links TRBV3-1 (or the pseudogene TRBV3-2) with TRBJ2-1; 9 bases line up with TRBD1. The J segment lost 6 bases and the V segment lost 5 bases, leaving 8 bases of the junction unmatched. This CDR3 has 15 residues. The V gene's germline CDR1 is LGHDT and CDR2 YNNKEL (reference sequence). The CDR3 is CASSYGTGSGNEQFF. CDR3 in DNA: TGTGCCAGCAGCTACGGGACAGGGTCGGGCAATGAGCAGTTCTTC.

This rearrangement joins TRBV28 to TRBJ2-2; D uncertain. Germline V gene lookup returns CDR1 MDHEN and CDR2 SYDVKM. This CDR3 spans 16 amino acids. The V and J ends lost 2 bases and 0 bases respectively, with 10 bases between them. CDR3 loop: CASSLIQPSNTGELFF. The CDR3 coding sequence is TGTGCCAGCAGTTTAATACAGCCATCGAACACCGGGGAGCTGTTTTTT.

The CDR3 sequence is CSVDRGSAHGYTF. The DNA of the CDR3 is TGCAGCGTTGACAGGGGTTCGGCCCATGGCTACACCTTC. This rearrangement joins TRBV29-1 to TRBJ1-2; TRBD1 is a possible D gene (6 bases). CDR1 and CDR2 from the germline V gene are SQVTM and ANQGSEA. The CDR3 runs 13 residues. The V end was cut by 3 bases, the J end by 6 bases, with 14 bases between.

The rearrangement joins TRBV5-6 to TRBJ2-1, with 12 bases matching TRBD2. Germline CDR1 and CDR2: SGHDT and YYEEEE. V was clipped by 3 bases and J by 5 bases; unmatched bases: 3. The CDR3 runs 15 residues. CDR3 DNA sequence: TGTGCCAGCAGCTCCGGACTAGCGGGAAACAATGAGCAGTTCTTC. This translates into CASSSGLAGNNEQFF.

This clone came up a few times. J is TRBJ2-7 and V is TRBV21-1; TRBD2 is taken as the D call from the table, unchecked against the DNA. TRBV21-1 is a known pseudogene. The CDR3 sequence is 12 residues long. As DNA, the CDR3 is TGTGCCAGCAGCAATGCCGGTTACGAGCAGTACTTC. Encoded protein: CASSNAGYEQYF.

The chain employs TRBV3-1 (or the pseudogene TRBV3-2) and TRBJ2-3, with 12 bases aligning to TRBD1. From germline, CDR1 is LGHDT and CDR2 YNNKEL (reference sequence). The CDR3 spans 21 residues. The J segment lost 1 base and the V segment lost 2 bases, leaving 16 bases of the junction unmatched. CDR3 protein: CASSQSRPGQGAKGGTDTQYF. DNA of the CDR3: TGTGCCAGCAGCCAATCCCGGCCGGGACAGGGGGCAAAAGGGGGCACAGATACGCAGTATTTT.

The gene calls are TRBV6-5 and TRBJ1-2; 7 bases match TRBD1. The CDR3 is made up of 14 amino acids. CDR1 and CDR2 (germline): MNHEY, SVGAGI. V shed 2 bases and J 5 bases; nucleotides not matched to a gene: 5. Here the CDR3 reads CASSYGGTAYGYTF. DNA for the CDR3: TGTGCCAGCAGTTACGGCGGGACAGCATATGGCTACACCTTC.

This CDR3 reads CASSPYRDRGWRGSYEQYF. Written as DNA, the CDR3 is TGTGCCAGCAGCCCCTACCGGGACAGGGGATGGCGGGGCTCCTACGAGCAGTACTTC. The rearrangement links TRBV3-1 (or the pseudogene TRBV3-2) to TRBJ2-7, with TRBD1 identical over 10 bases. The CDR3 consists of 19 residues. CDR1 is LGHDT, CDR2 YNNKEL, per germline (reference sequence). V lost 4 bases, J lost 0 bases, and 15 bases stayed unmatched.

This chain joins TRBV19 and TRBJ2-3; D is perhaps TRBD2 (6 bases). The CDR3 contains 15 residues. V lost 6 bases and J lost 0, with 13 bases in between. CDR1 LNHDA and CDR2 SQIVND come from the germline V gene (reference sequence). The CDR3: CASRGRGTSTDTQYF. The CDR3 DNA follows: TGTGCCAGTAGGGGCCGTGGGACTAGCACAGATACGCAGTATTTT.